Listed below are T cell receptor beta chains from one sample, sequenced in a study of early T cells in non-severe SARS-CoV-2 infection. TCRdb reanalysed the 5' RACE reads using MiXCR and keeps one entry per CDR3 protein. In the table there are fewer than 65,000 distinct CDR3 sequences, over 7% of which are singletons. Material: whole blood. The receptors derive from an adult who was a healthcare worker with PCR-confirmed SARS-CoV-2 infection or an uninfected control (not recorded which). Both conserved end residues are trimmed from each CDR3. The order of the fields is V gene, D gene, J gene, CDR3 protein. The D gene is left open where the match is weak.

TRBV7-3	TRBD2	TRBJ2-7	ASSSGLAGSEQY
TRBV6-5	TRBD2	TRBJ2-3	ASSYLLAGGSADTQY
TRBV12-3/TRBV12-4	TRBD1	TRBJ1-2	ASSYTQGSYGYT
TRBV30	.	TRBJ2-1	ACTRGALLNEQF
TRBV9	.	TRBJ2-3	ASSPLPSDTQY
TRBV11-2	.	TRBJ2-1	ASSLGGRTSSYNEQF
TRBV24-1	TRBD1	TRBJ2-1	ATCRQGGGEQF
TRBV3-1	.	TRBJ1-2	ASSPKLLGGYYGYT
TRBV11-2	.	TRBJ2-2	ASSLELSAGELF
TRBV6-5	TRBD1	TRBJ2-5	ASRGTGAPETQY
TRBV18	.	TRBJ1-2	ASSPLAGVGQNGYT
TRBV12-3/TRBV12-4	.	TRBJ2-5	ASSPNRGGGTQY
TRBV2	TRBD2	TRBJ2-1	ASRLLAGGSYNEQF
TRBV7-9	.	TRBJ2-1	ASSLGSREQF
TRBV18	TRBD2	TRBJ2-5	ASSPNQGGAKETQY
TRBV6-6	TRBD1	TRBJ1-1	ATFRGTGTEAF
TRBV27	TRBD1	TRBJ1-2	ASSTRTGNYGYT
TRBV7-9	TRBD1	TRBJ2-3	ASSSQGATDTQY
TRBV29-1	.	TRBJ2-6	SVGSGANVLT
TRBV2	.	TRBJ2-7	ASSELRGYEQY
TRBV25-1	.	TRBJ2-1	ASSEYLGPKSNEQF
TRBV3-1	.	TRBJ1-4	ASSLSTGLLF
TRBV18	.	TRBJ1-2	ASSPRGGDGYT
TRBV30	.	TRBJ1-2	AWSFETRYGYT
TRBV30	.	TRBJ1-2	ACYPRGYGYT
TRBV2	TRBD2	TRBJ2-3	ASSRLAGVTDTQY
TRBV12-3/TRBV12-4	TRBD1	TRBJ1-2	ASRDRTGKDYGYT
TRBV5-1	TRBD1	TRBJ2-2	ASSRAGQGRDGELF
TRBV7-6	.	TRBJ2-2	ASSLDRPNTGELF